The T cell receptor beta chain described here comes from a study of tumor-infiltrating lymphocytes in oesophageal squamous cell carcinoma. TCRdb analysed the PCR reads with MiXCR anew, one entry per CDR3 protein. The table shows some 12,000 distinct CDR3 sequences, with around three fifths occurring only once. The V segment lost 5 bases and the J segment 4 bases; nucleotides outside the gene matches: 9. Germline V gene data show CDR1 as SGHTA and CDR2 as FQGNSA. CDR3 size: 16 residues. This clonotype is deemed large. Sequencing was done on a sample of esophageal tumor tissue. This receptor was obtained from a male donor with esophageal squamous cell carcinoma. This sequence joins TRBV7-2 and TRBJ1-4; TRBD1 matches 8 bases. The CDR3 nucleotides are TGTGCCAGCAGCCCGCGACCGGGACAGGTTAATGAAAAACTGTTTTTT. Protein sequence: CASSPRPGQVNEKLFF.